These 28 T cell receptor beta chains came from one sample sequenced in a study of T-cell reconstitution after alpha-beta-depleted transplantation in children. It was with unique molecular identifiers that the TCRbeta library was prepared. TCRdb redid the calling of the PCR reads with MiXCR, one entry per CDR3 protein. Of 330,000 or so distinct CDR3 sequences in the sample, under 13% were seen once. Sample: PBMCs from the stem cell graft donor, taken from the stem cell graft. The receptor source for this set is a human donor who donated a stem cell graft to a child with acute lymphoblastic leukemia.

The chain links TRBV27 to TRBJ2-5; D possibly corresponds to TRBD2 (6 bases). Between the trimmed V and J ends, which lost 3 bases and 5 bases, there was a span of 13 bases. Germline-derived CDR1 and CDR2 are MNHEY and SMNVEV (reference sequence). The CDR3 is 14 amino acids. The CDR3 nucleotides are TGTGCCAGCAGTTTTGAACCCAGCGGGGAGACCCAGTACTTC. This codes for CASSFEPSGETQYF.

This clonotype came up a few times. V usage is TRBV6-5 and J usage is TRBJ1-4, with TRBD1 as a possible D gene (5 bases). The V gene's germline CDR1 is MNHEY and CDR2 SVGAGI. The CDR3 covers 17 residues. V was shortened by 0 bases and J by 6 bases, with 17 bases between the two germline ends. This CDR3 reads CASSYSAPRGADEKLFF. In nucleotides, the CDR3 is TGTGCCAGCAGTTACTCCGCTCCTCGAGGGGCGGATGAAAAACTGTTTTTT.

This clonotype was seen a handful of times. CDR3 loop: CAISTNLGLQDSETQYF. In DNA, the CDR3 is TGTGCCATCAGCACAAACTTGGGACTTCAGGATTCGGAGACCCAGTACTTC. This chain uses TRBV10-3 with TRBJ2-5; a possible D gene is TRBD2 (6 bases). V was clipped by 6 bases and J by 5 bases, with 25 bases between them. The CDR3 totals 17 residues. CDR1 is ENHRY, CDR2 SYGVKD, per germline.

This clonotype occurred a few times. CDR3 nucleotide sequence: TGCAGTGCTAGAGTTGGGGCCCGGGGACCTGGAAACACCATATATTTT. This translates into CSARVGARGPGNTIYF. V is TRBV20-1 and J is TRBJ1-3; weak D call: TRBD1 (5 bases). The V gene lost 1 base and the J gene lost 2 bases, with 15 bases spanning the gap. This CDR3 has 16 amino acids. Germline V CDR1 and CDR2: DFQATT, SNEGSKA (reference sequence).

This clonotype was picked up a small number of times. Compared with germline, one end of the junction differs, possibly owing to a read error. V and J are TRBV12-3 or TRBV12-4 and TRBJ2-3; tentative D call: TRBD2 (5 bases). The CDR3 contains 13 residues. This CDR3 reads CASSFASKDTQYF. As DNA, the CDR3 is TGTGCCAGCAGTTTTGCTAGCAAAGATACGCAGTATTTT.

This clonotype was seen at least ten times. The rearrangement joins TRBV29-1 to TRBJ2-1; TRBD1 might be the D (6 bases). Germline values: CDR1 SQVTM, CDR2 ANQGSEA. The CDR3 is 14 residues long. V shed 6 bases and J shed 3 bases, with 15 bases lying between them. The CDR3 coding sequence is TGCAGCGTCCTAAAAGGGGGAGACTACAATGAGCAGTTCTTC. Amino acid sequence: CSVLKGGDYNEQFF.

This clonotype has ten or more counts. The V and J genes are TRBV5-1 and TRBJ2-2; D unclear. V shed 7 bases and J shed 0 bases, with 4 bases lying between them. In germline, CDR1 is SGHRS, CDR2 YFSETQ. The CDR3 spans 12 residues. In DNA, the CDR3 is TGCGCCAGCCGATCGAACACCGGGGAGCTGTTTTTT. Translation gives CASRSNTGELFF.

A few counts support this clonotype. The chain combines TRBV12-5 with TRBJ2-3, with D unresolved. The CDR3 contains 16 residues. Trimming removed 6 bases from V and 2 bases from J, with 18 bases in between. Per the germline V gene, CDR1 is LGHNT and CDR2 is FRNRAP. The CDR3: CASGPSGGSNTDTQYF. DNA of the CDR3: TGTGCTAGTGGACCCTCTGGTGGGTCCAACACAGATACGCAGTATTTT.

This clonotype appeared a few times. This rearrangement joins TRBV5-1 to TRBJ2-7, with D perhaps TRBD2 (5 bases). The CDR3 loop spans 15 amino acids. V shed 1 base and J shed 5 bases, with 16 bases lying between them. Germline V gene data show CDR1 as SGHRS and CDR2 as YFSETQ. The CDR3 loop reads CASSLSGNSGHEQYF. CDR3 sequence (DNA): TGCGCCAGCAGCTTGTCGGGGAACTCAGGCCACGAGCAGTACTTC.

This clonotype was detected many times. V usage is TRBV20-1 and J usage is TRBJ1-3; tentative D call: TRBD1 (5 bases). Germline CDR1 reads DFQATT; CDR2 reads SNEGSKA (reference sequence). The CDR3 sequence is 13 residues long. Trimming cost V 8 bases and J 2 bases, with 13 bases left between them. CDR3 DNA sequence: TGCAGTACCCTCGGGGGTGCTGGAAACACCATATATTTT. Its translation: CSTLGGAGNTIYF.

V is TRBV11-2 and J is TRBJ2-7; 15 nucleotides align to TRBD2. Germline CDR1 reads SGHAT; CDR2 reads FQNNGV. The CDR3 sequence is 16 residues long. V was pared by 5 bases and J by 6 bases, with 8 bases of the junction left unmatched. CDR3 amino acids: CASSLGTSGRPFEQYF. CDR3 DNA: TGTGCCAGCAGCCTCGGGACTAGCGGGAGGCCGTTCGAGCAGTACTTC.

This clonotype has only a few counts. The chain couples TRBV20-1 to TRBJ2-1; 7 positions match TRBD2. With V trimmed by 6 bases and J by 4 bases, 12 bases remained unmatched. The CDR3 consists of 15 residues. Germline V gene sequence: CDR1 DFQATT, CDR2 SNEGSKA (reference sequence). The CDR3 loop is CSAKTRLADYNEQFF. In DNA form, the CDR3 reads TGCAGTGCCAAAACCCGACTAGCAGATTACAATGAGCAGTTCTTC.

This chain joins TRBV28 and TRBJ1-2, with 10 bases fitting TRBD1. This CDR3 contains 14 residues. V shed 5 bases, J shed 4 bases, and the junction held 4 bases outside the gene matches. CDR1 and CDR2 (germline): MDHEN, SYDVKM. CDR3 in amino acids: CASSPGQGPYGYTF. The DNA for the CDR3 is TGTGCCAGCAGTCCGGGACAGGGGCCCTATGGCTACACCTTC.

This clonotype was picked up many times. The chain is built from TRBV15 and TRBJ2-5, with 7 bases aligning to TRBD2. This CDR3 spans 14 amino acids. J was trimmed by 6 bases and V by 2 bases; bases with no gene match: 6. Per the germline V gene, CDR1 is LNHNV and CDR2 is YYDKDF (reference sequence). CDR3: CATSRPAAGQTQYF. CDR3 in DNA: TGTGCCACCAGCAGACCCGCAGCGGGACAGACCCAGTACTTC.

This clonotype was seen more than once but under ten times. The chain couples TRBV6-5 to TRBJ2-7; TRBD2 matches 8 bases. V shed 3 bases and J 6 bases; nucleotides not matched to a gene: 10. Germline V CDR1 and CDR2: MNHEY, SVGAGI. The CDR3 is 15 residues long. CDR3 sequence (DNA): TGTGCCAGCAGTTATGGACTAGCCCGAGAAGGCGAGCAGTACTTC. Amino acid sequence: CASSYGLAREGEQYF.

The table lists this clonotype with many counts. This rearrangement joins TRBV20-1 to TRBJ2-1; 9 nucleotides agree with TRBD2. Germline-derived CDR1 and CDR2 are DFQATT and SNEGSKA (reference sequence). This CDR3 region has 18 residues. V shed 0 bases and J 3 bases; nucleotides not matched to a gene: 12. DNA of the CDR3: TGCAGTGCTAGAGATTCCGGTAGCGGGAGCGTCATCTACAATGAGCAGTTCTTC. Its translation: CSARDSGSGSVIYNEQFF.

The rearrangement uses TRBV29-1 and TRBJ2-1, with 8 positions matching TRBD2. The CDR3 loop spans 15 amino acids. With 2 bases clipped from V and 4 bases from J, the junction kept 7 bases outside the gene matches. Germline V CDR1 and CDR2: SQVTM, ANQGSEA. The CDR3 protein is CSVESGTRIYNEQFF. The CDR3 DNA reads TGCAGCGTTGAAAGCGGGACTAGGATTTACAATGAGCAGTTCTTC.

The table lists this clonotype with many counts. V and J are TRBV20-1 and TRBJ2-1; D perhaps matches TRBD2 (5 bases). CDR1 and CDR2 (germline): DFQATT, SNEGSKA (reference sequence). Deletions cut 1 base from V and 0 bases from J, with 7 bases between. The CDR3 covers 14 residues. The CDR3 DNA sequence: TGCAGTGCTAGAGTCGGGGTCTCCTACAATGAGCAGTTCTTC. Amino acid sequence: CSARVGVSYNEQFF.

This clonotype occurred a few times. The V and J genes are TRBV29-1 and TRBJ2-7, with unresolved D. Trimming cost V 7 bases and J 0 bases, with 7 bases left between them. CDR1 SQVTM and CDR2 ANQGSEA come from the germline V gene. This CDR3 contains 11 residues. The CDR3 here is CSALVSYEQYF. CDR3 nucleotide sequence: TGCAGCGCCCTAGTCTCCTACGAGCAGTACTTC.

This chain's CDR3 is CASSRSLAGGSETQYF. As DNA, the CDR3 is TGTGCCAGCAGCCGTTCTCTCGCGGGAGGGTCGGAGACCCAGTACTTC. The genes are TRBV7-2 and TRBJ2-5; 9 positions agree with TRBD2. With 5 bases clipped from V and 5 bases from J, the junction kept 12 bases outside the gene matches. There are 16 residues in the CDR3. CDR1 and CDR2 (germline): SGHTA, FQGNSA. The variable domain in full, completed from reference TRBV7-2 and TRBJ2-5, reads GAGVSQSPSNKVTEKGKDVELRCDPISGHTALYWYRQSLGQGLEFLIYFQGNSAPDKSGLPSDRFSAERTGGSVSTLTIQRTQQEDSAVYLCASSRSLAGGSETQYFGPGTRLLVL.

In its sample, this clonotype was seen a few times. The V call is TRBV7-9, the J call TRBJ2-1, with D hard to call. V was trimmed by 5 bases and J by 0 bases, leaving 11 bases between them. The CDR3 loop spans 15 amino acids. Germline-derived CDR1 and CDR2 are SEHNR and FQNEAQ (reference sequence). Here the CDR3 reads CASSPHEFSYNEQFF. The CDR3 region has the DNA TGTGCCAGCAGCCCCCACGAATTCTCCTACAATGAGCAGTTCTTC.

The chain's CDR3 is CASSLLRLAGGFTNTGELFF. CDR3 coding DNA: TGTGCCAGCAGCTTACTCCGGCTAGCGGGAGGTTTCACGAACACCGGGGAGCTGTTTTTT. This chain links TRBV11-1 with TRBJ2-2, with 11 bases matching TRBD2. Looked up from germline, CDR1 is SGHAT and CDR2 is FQDESV (reference sequence). J was trimmed by 0 bases and V by 2 bases; bases with no gene match: 11. The CDR3 has 20 residues.

This chain uses TRBV3-1 with TRBJ1-4, with D uncertain. Deletions cut 0 bases from V and 7 bases from J, with 9 bases between. This CDR3 contains 14 residues. CDR1 LGHDT and CDR2 YNNKEL come from the germline V gene (reference sequence). The CDR3 loop reads CASSQDGRGEKLFF. CDR3 DNA: TGTGCCAGCAGCCAAGATGGAAGAGGTGAAAAACTGTTTTTT.

This clonotype has more than one count but fewer than ten. This chain uses TRBV6-1 with TRBJ2-1; TRBD2 agrees at 8 bases. The V gene end was trimmed by 7 bases and the J gene end by 7 bases; junction bases not matched to a gene: 12. Germline values: CDR1 MNHNS, CDR2 SASEGT. The CDR3 length is 15 residues. In DNA, the CDR3 is TGTGCCAGCACCCCCCACCGGGAGGGCCTAAATGAGCAGTTCTTC. Translation gives CASTPHREGLNEQFF.

This clonotype appeared a few times. This rearrangement joins TRBV4-2 to TRBJ2-1; 9 positions match TRBD2. The V gene's germline CDR1 is LGHNA and CDR2 YNFKEQ. V shed 0 bases, J shed 7 bases, and the junction held 10 bases outside the gene matches. The CDR3 has 17 residues. The CDR3, as DNA: TGTGCCAGCAGCCAAGAAGTGGGCGGGAGGGCCAGGAATGAGCAGTTCTTC. Translation gives CASSQEVGGRARNEQFF.

This clonotype has more than one count but fewer than ten. V gene TRBV28 combines with J gene TRBJ2-1; D not certain. Trimming left V 6 bases short and J 6 bases short, with 12 bases between. The CDR3 covers 13 residues. CDR1 is MDHEN, CDR2 SYDVKM, per germline. The CDR3: CASSLGTLNEQFF. The CDR3 nucleotides are TGTGCCAGCAGCCTAGGTACCCTCAATGAGCAGTTCTTC.

This rearrangement joins TRBV7-2 to TRBJ2-2; D is tentatively TRBD1 or TRBD2 (5 bases each). CDR1 is SGHTA and CDR2 is FQGNSA in the germline V gene. The length of the CDR3 is 14 residues. V was trimmed by 6 bases and J by 6 bases, leaving 14 bases between them. Here the CDR3 reads CASRRDLEAGELFF. The DNA for the CDR3 is TGTGCCAGCAGGAGGGACCTCGAGGCCGGGGAGCTGTTTTTT.

This clonotype was seen a handful of times. V and J are TRBV7-9 and TRBJ1-1; 11 positions agree with TRBD1. Germline-derived CDR1 and CDR2 are SEHNR and FQNEAQ (reference sequence). The CDR3 has 15 residues. J was trimmed by 5 bases and V by 5 bases; bases with no gene match: 7. Here the CDR3 DNA reads TGTGCCAGCAGCCCCGGGACAGGGGGAGAAACTGAAGCTTTCTTT. Its protein is CASSPGTGGETEAFF.